These 30 T cell receptor beta chains share one sample of origin, sequenced in a study of Ad26.COV2.S vaccination and SARS-CoV-2 variants. Sequencing was performed with immunoSEQ multiplex PCR; in TCRdb, only in-frame clones are kept and a portion is missing. The sample contains 350,000 to 450,000 clones, about 90% of which appear only once. Described treatment: about 20 received Ad26.COV2.S at low or high dose, single or two shots; about 5 received placebo; per-sample allocation not given. Following the first vaccine or placebo injection, samples were taken on day 63. Here the sequenced sample was peripheral blood, taken in a trial of Ad26.COV2.S vaccine versus placebo. The receptors shown here come from a person between 18 and 59 years old who received the Ad26.COV2.S COVID-19 vaccine or a placebo.

This clone was detected once. V usage is TRBV7-2 and J usage is TRBJ2-2; 10 nucleotides match TRBD2. This CDR3 comprises 16 residues. With 1 base clipped from V and 8 bases from J, the junction kept 7 bases outside the gene matches. Germline CDR1 is SGHTA and CDR2 is FQGNSA. CDR3 nucleotide sequence: TGTGCCAGCAGCTTAGTAGCGGGGGGACGATTGGGGGAGCTGTTTTTT. Amino acids: CASSLVAGGRLGELFF.

This clone was detected once. Other nucleotide sequences in the sample specify the same CDR3. This sequence joins TRBV18 and TRBJ1-3; D unclear. CDR1 KGHSH and CDR2 LQKENI come from the germline V gene. V lost 6 bases, J lost 3 bases, and 0 bases lay in between. This CDR3 is 10 amino acids long. The CDR3 nucleotides read TGTGCCAGCTCTGGAAACACCATATATTTT. This sequence encodes CASSGNTIYF.

About this clone: The sample contains more than one DNA sequence encoding this CDR3. J is TRBJ1-1 and V is TRBV6-5, with D unresolved. V gave up 5 bases and J gave up 4 bases, with 5 bases separating them. CDR1 MNHEY and CDR2 SVGAGI come from the germline V gene. This CDR3 comprises 11 residues. CDR3 nucleotides: TGTGCCAGCAGTAGTCGCACTGAAGCTTTCTTT. This codes for CASSSRTEAFF.

In DNA, the CDR3 is TGTGCCAGCAGCCCAGGGACAGACACTGACTATGGCTACACCTTC. Translating it yields CASSPGTDTDYGYTF. This chain connects TRBV11-2 to TRBJ1-2; TRBD1 matches 7 bases. The CDR3 spans 15 residues. CDR1 is SGHAT, CDR2 FQNNGV, per germline. Trimming at V came to 5 bases and at J to 3 bases, leaving 9 bases not matched to a gene.

The genes are TRBV27 and TRBJ2-7, with TRBD2 identical over 9 bases. Germline loops: CDR1 MNHEY, CDR2 SMNVEV (reference sequence). The ends lost 6 bases at V and 6 bases at J; junction bases unmatched: 3. This CDR3 has 12 amino acids. The CDR3 protein is CASSFSGGEQYF. The CDR3 DNA follows: TGTGCCAGCAGCTTTAGCGGGGGCGAGCAGTACTTC.

J is TRBJ2-7 and V is TRBV28; either TRBD1 or TRBD2 may supply D (5 bases each). The CDR3 spans 16 residues. V was shortened by 8 bases and J by 1 base, with 21 bases between the two germline ends. Germline V gene lookup returns CDR1 MDHEN and CDR2 SYDVKM. The CDR3 bases are TGTGCCAGCCGGACTCGAGGGGACGGACGGTCCTACGAGCAGTACTTC. The encoded protein is CASRTRGDGRSYEQYF. Filled out from reference TRBV28 and TRBJ2-7, the complete variable domain reads DVKVTQSSRYLVKRTGEKVFLECVQDMDHENMFWYRQDPGLGLRLIYFSYDVKMKEKGDIPEGYSVSREKKERFSLILESASTNQTSMYLCASRTRGDGRSYEQYFGPGTRLTVT.

The genes are TRBV12-5 and TRBJ1-6, with no clear D. The CDR3 has 11 amino acids. The V end was cut by 6 bases, the J end by 6 bases, with 3 bases between. CDR1 and CDR2 from the germline V gene are LGHNT and FRNRAP. For the CDR3, the DNA is TGTGCTAGTGGCCCTAATTCACCCCTCCACTTT. This codes for CASGPNSPLHF.

V is TRBV7-9 and J is TRBJ2-7; D is undetermined. Trimming took 2 bases from V and 3 from J, leaving 5 bases between them. Germline assignment: CDR1 SEHNR and CDR2 FQNEAQ (reference sequence). This CDR3 has 12 amino acids. The CDR3 loop reads CASSLNLYEQYF. The CDR3 DNA is TGTGCCAGCAGCTTAAACCTCTACGAGCAGTACTTC.

The chain recombines TRBV2 with TRBJ1-5, with 8 bases matching TRBD1. Trimming removed 8 bases from V and 7 bases from J; junction bases left unmatched: 7. The CDR3 is 13 residues long. The germline V gene has CDR1 SNHLY and CDR2 FYNNEI. The CDR3 DNA reads TGTGCCAGCCTCGGACAGGGCGCACAGCCCCAGCATTTT. Its protein is CASLGQGAQPQHF.

The gene calls are TRBV5-4 and TRBJ2-2; D is perhaps TRBD2 (5 bases). Germline V lookup: CDR1 SGHNT, CDR2 YYREEE (reference sequence). The CDR3 contains 16 residues. The V end lost 1 base, the J end lost 10 bases, and 20 bases lay between the germline ends. The CDR3, as DNA: TGTGCCAGCAGCTTGTTCGGTGTCGTGGGAGAGACGGAGCTGTTTTTT. It yields the protein CASSLFGVVGETELFF. Looking up the rest from reference TRBV5-4 and TRBJ2-2 gives the full variable domain: ETGVTQSPTHLIKTRGQQVTLRCSSQSGHNTVSWYQQALGQGPQFIFQYYREEENGRGNFPPRFSGLQFPNYSSELNVNALELDDSALYLCASSLFGVVGETELFFGEGSRLTVL.

This chain connects TRBV7-9 to TRBJ1-2, with 8 bases identical to TRBD1. V dropped 5 bases and J dropped 2; count of bases not matched to a gene: 4. The CDR3 spans 14 residues. Germline loops: CDR1 SEHNR, CDR2 FQNEAQ (reference sequence). The CDR3 loop reads CASSPRTGNYGYTF. CDR3 sequence (DNA): TGTGCCAGCAGCCCGCGGACAGGGAACTATGGCTACACCTTC.

V gene TRBV5-6 combines with J gene TRBJ1-1; no reliable D call. The CDR3 has 12 amino acids. V lost 1 base, J lost 3 bases, and 4 bases lay in between. Looked up from germline, CDR1 is SGHDT and CDR2 is YYEEEE. As DNA, the CDR3 is TGTGCCAGCAGCTTGAGGGACACTGAAGCTTTCTTT. It yields the protein CASSLRDTEAFF.

This chain links TRBV6-5 with TRBJ2-7, with D perhaps being TRBD1 or TRBD2 (5 bases each). V lost 5 bases to trimming and J lost 1 base, with 12 bases between them. The CDR3 sequence is 14 residues long. CDR1 is MNHEY and CDR2 is SVGAGI in the germline V gene. The CDR3 loop is CASSPGTVSYEQYF. In nucleotides, the CDR3 is TGTGCCAGCAGTCCCGGGACGGTTTCCTACGAGCAGTACTTC.

J is TRBJ1-2 and V is TRBV4-3; a possible D gene is TRBD1 (6 bases). Per germline, CDR1 LGHNA and CDR2 YSLEER. The CDR3 has 16 amino acids. V was shortened by 1 base and J by 4 bases, with 16 bases between the two germline ends. CDR3 loop: CASSQVSPGRGYGYTF. The CDR3 bases are TGCGCCAGCAGCCAAGTAAGCCCCGGCAGGGGCTATGGCTACACCTTC.

This chain joins TRBV5-1 and TRBJ2-7; D is unresolved. Germline V CDR1 and CDR2: SGHRS, YFSETQ. This CDR3 contains 12 residues. V was cut by 0 bases and J by 3 bases, with 4 bases left in between. In DNA, the CDR3 is TGCGCCAGCAGCTTGGAAAACTACGAGCAGTACTTC. This gives the protein CASSLENYEQYF.

This clone was detected only a few times. The chain is built from TRBV6-2 or TRBV6-3 and TRBJ1-4; no clear D gene. Trimming removed 7 bases at V and 5 bases at J, with 8 bases between. The CDR3 is 12 amino acids. The germline V gene encodes CDR1 MNHEY and CDR2 SVGEGT. The CDR3 protein is CASTPGNEKLFF. The CDR3 DNA follows: TGTGCCAGCACCCCCGGGAATGAAAAACTGTTTTTT.

This clone was observed a single time. The chain links TRBV2 to TRBJ2-7, with D hard to call. From germline, CDR1 is SNHLY and CDR2 FYNNEI. The CDR3 sequence is 13 residues long. Between the trimmed V and J ends, which lost 5 bases and 3 bases, there was a span of 11 bases. CDR3: CASSSTSGYEQYF. The CDR3 DNA follows: TGTGCCAGCAGTTCTACATCAGGCTACGAGCAGTACTTC. Full variable domain (outside the CDR3, taken from reference TRBV2 and TRBJ2-7): EPEVTQTPSHQVTQMGQEVILRCVPISNHLYFYWYRQILGQKVEFLVSFYNNEISEKSEIFDDQFSVERPDGSNFTLKIRSTKLEDSAMYFCASSSTSGYEQYFGPGTRLTVT.

This chain links TRBV4-3 with TRBJ1-2, with 9 bases matching TRBD1. Per the germline V gene, CDR1 is LGHNA and CDR2 is YSLEER. There are 14 residues in the CDR3. V trimming: 3 bases; J trimming: 5 bases; junction bases outside the gene matches: 4. CDR3 sequence reads: CASSQNDRGYGYTF. Here the CDR3 DNA reads TGCGCCAGCAGCCAGAACGACAGGGGGTATGGCTACACCTTC.

The rearrangement joins TRBV12-3 or TRBV12-4 to TRBJ2-2, with D maybe TRBD2 (5 bases). This CDR3 region has 12 residues. Trimming shortened V by 6 bases and J by 10 bases, and 12 bases separated the two germline ends. CDR3 sequence: CASRARVVELFF. CDR3 bases: TGTGCCAGCAGGGCGAGGGTAGTGGAGCTGTTTTTT.

The rearrangement joins TRBV7-9 to TRBJ2-5; D possibly corresponds to TRBD2 (6 bases). The CDR3 has 15 residues. The V and J ends lost 4 bases and 0 bases respectively, with 12 bases between them. CDR1 is SEHNR and CDR2 is FQNEAQ in the germline V gene (reference sequence). CDR3 bases: TGTGCCAGCAGCTCCGATGCGGGGTACCAAGAGACCCAGTACTTC. Residues: CASSSDAGYQETQYF. The full variable domain, its missing parts supplied by reference TRBV7-9 and TRBJ2-5, is DTGVSQNPRHKITKRGQNVTFRCDPISEHNRLYWYRQTLGQGPEFLTYFQNEAQLEKSRLLSDRFSAERPKGSFSTLEIQRTEQGDSAMYLCASSSDAGYQETQYFGPGTRLLVL.

J is TRBJ1-2 and V is TRBV30; no firm D call. The germline V and J ends were trimmed by 0 bases and 2 bases, with 16 bases remaining between them. Germline V gene sequence: CDR1 GTSNPN, CDR2 SVGIG (reference sequence). The CDR3 is made up of 16 amino acids. The CDR3 nucleotides are TGTGCCTGGAGTGTACCGGCAGGAACCATCAACTATGGCTACACCTTC. This gives the protein CAWSVPAGTINYGYTF.

The J gene is TRBJ1-6, the V gene TRBV5-1, with 8 bases that match TRBD1. The germline CDR1 and CDR2 sequences are SGHRS and YFSETQ. The CDR3 sequence is 14 residues long. The V gene end was trimmed by 3 bases and the J gene end by 6 bases; junction bases not matched to a gene: 2. CDR3 sequence reads: CASSSTGANSPLHF. In DNA form, the CDR3 reads TGCGCCAGCAGCTCGACAGGGGCTAATTCACCCCTCCACTTT.

The chain uses TRBV20-1 and TRBJ1-2; D remains ambiguous. Germline CDR1 and CDR2: DFQATT and SNEGSKA (reference sequence). V was pared by 3 bases and J by 3 bases, with 2 bases between. This CDR3 contains 10 residues. This chain's CDR3 is CSARDYGYTF. The CDR3 DNA reads TGCAGTGCTAGGGACTATGGCTACACCTTC.

The rearrangement joins TRBV18 to TRBJ2-7, with 13 nucleotides matching TRBD2. The V gene end was trimmed by 3 bases and the J gene end by 5 bases; junction bases not matched to a gene: 1. This CDR3 is 14 amino acids long. The germline CDR1 and CDR2 sequences are KGHSH and LQKENI. The CDR3 spells CASSPGLAGNEQYF. CDR3 nucleotides: TGTGCCAGCTCACCGGGACTAGCGGGGAACGAGCAGTACTTC.

This rearrangement joins TRBV14 to TRBJ2-2; TRBD2 might be the D (6 bases). The CDR3 is 15 amino acids. The germline V and J ends were trimmed by 4 bases and 4 bases, with 13 bases remaining between them. CDR1 is SGHDN, CDR2 FVKESK, per germline. This chain's CDR3 is CASSPLAPGTGELFF. In DNA form, the CDR3 reads TGTGCCAGCAGCCCACTAGCCCCGGGCACCGGGGAGCTGTTTTTT.

The CDR3 region has the DNA TGTGCCAGCAGCTTAGACTGGGACAACCTCTACAATGAGCAGTTCTTC. Protein: CASSLDWDNLYNEQFF. The chain uses TRBV7-6 and TRBJ2-1; D may be TRBD1 (6 bases). V shed 1 base and J shed 3 bases, with 13 bases lying between them. Germline assignment: CDR1 SGHVS and CDR2 FNYEAQ. The CDR3 covers 16 residues.

V and J are TRBV19 and TRBJ1-6; D is undetermined. The CDR3 extends over 16 amino acids. Trimming left V 7 bases short and J 1 base short, with 14 bases between. Germline CDR1 LNHDA, CDR2 SQIVND (reference sequence). Here the CDR3 reads CASTIGGYSYNSPLHF. CDR3 DNA sequence: TGTGCCAGTACCATAGGAGGATATTCCTATAATTCACCCCTCCACTTT.

The J gene is TRBJ2-7, the V gene TRBV9; no clear D. The V gene's germline CDR1 is SGDLS and CDR2 YYNGEE. Deletions cut 0 bases from V and 7 bases from J, with 11 bases between. The CDR3 has 13 residues. CDR3 residues: CASSVGSSREQYF. The DNA for the CDR3 is TGTGCCAGCAGCGTAGGTAGCTCGAGAGAGCAGTACTTC.

The chain has TRBV7-9 and TRBJ2-3; D remains unclear. This CDR3 contains 13 residues. Per germline, CDR1 SEHNR and CDR2 FQNEAQ (reference sequence). The V end lost 1 base, the J end lost 4 bases, and 6 bases lay between the germline ends. The CDR3 DNA follows: TGTGCCAGCAGCTTAGGGGCTTCAGATACGCAGTATTTT. It codes for CASSLGASDTQYF.

The chain is built from TRBV10-1 and TRBJ2-3, with 9 bases identical to TRBD1. The CDR3 has 14 amino acids. The germline V gene encodes CDR1 WNHNN and CDR2 SYGVQD (reference sequence). Trimming took 5 bases from V and 1 from J; bases not matched to a gene: 1. This chain's CDR3 is CASSRDRGTDTQYF. The CDR3, as DNA: TGCGCCAGCAGTCGGGACAGGGGCACAGATACGCAGTATTTT.